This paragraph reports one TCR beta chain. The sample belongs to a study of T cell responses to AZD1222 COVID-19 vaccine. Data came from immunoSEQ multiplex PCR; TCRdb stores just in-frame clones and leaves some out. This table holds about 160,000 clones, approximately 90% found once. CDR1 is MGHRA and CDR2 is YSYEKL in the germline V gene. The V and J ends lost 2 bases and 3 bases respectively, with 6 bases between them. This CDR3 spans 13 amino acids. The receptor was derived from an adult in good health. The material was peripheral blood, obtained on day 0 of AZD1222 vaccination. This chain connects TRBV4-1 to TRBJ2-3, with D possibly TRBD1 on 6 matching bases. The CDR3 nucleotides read TGCGCCAGCAGCCAACAGGGGACAGATACGCAGTATTTT. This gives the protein CASSQQGTDTQYF.